Detailed here is one T cell receptor (beta chain). Trimming took 4 bases from V and 12 from J; bases not matched to a gene: 1. Germline CDR1 and CDR2: MNHEY and SMNVEV (reference sequence). This CDR3 has 11 residues. Data came from immunoSEQ multiplex PCR; TCRdb stores just in-frame clones and leaves some out. This sample has about 470,000 clones, with around 91% found just once. The data originate from a study of Ad26.COV2.S vaccination and SARS-CoV-2 variants. Study overall: As a participant in COV1001, the donor was in the Ad26.COV2.S trial arm.

Noted treatment: approximately 18 received Ad26.COV2.S at low or high dose, single or two shots; about 5 received placebo; per-sample allocation not given. Material that was analyzed had been drawn on day 63 after the first vaccine or placebo injection. Here the sequenced sample was peripheral blood, taken in a trial of Ad26.COV2.S vaccine versus placebo. The clonotype originates from a person between 18 and 59 years old who received the Ad26.COV2.S COVID-19 vaccine or a placebo. The chain recombines TRBV27 with TRBJ2-1; 9 bases match TRBD2. In nucleotides, the CDR3 is TGTGCCAGCAGTTCACTAGCGGGGCAGTTCTTC. It codes for CASSSLAGQFF.